These 27 T cell receptor beta chains originate from one sample sequenced in a study of tumor-infiltrating lymphocytes in oesophageal squamous cell carcinoma. A single record per CDR3 protein comes from TCRdb applying MiXCR to the PCR reads. Found here are 14,000 or so distinct CDR3 sequences, about 53% of them singletons; the top ten hold 16%. Sequencing used esophageal tumor tissue. The receptor source for this set is a male donor with esophageal squamous cell carcinoma.

CDR3: CASSLESYRRNTEAFF. The CDR3 nucleotides read TGTGCCAGCAGCTTAGAGAGTTACAGACGGAACACTGAAGCTTTCTTT. The chain joins TRBV11-2 to TRBJ1-1; no definite D call. CDR1 is SGHAT and CDR2 is FQNNGV in the germline V gene. The CDR3 sequence is 16 residues long. Trimming left V 0 bases short and J 1 base short, with 12 bases between.

The genes are TRBV7-2 and TRBJ1-3; D gene unclear. The germline CDR1 and CDR2 sequences are SGHTA and FQGNSA. With 5 bases removed from V and 4 bases from J, the gap between germline ends came to 15 bases. The CDR3 is 15 amino acids. CDR3 sequence: CASSRGPGVGNTIYF. The CDR3 DNA reads TGTGCCAGCAGCCGAGGACCCGGGGTCGGAAACACCATATATTTT.

This clonotype has at least ten counts. The V gene is TRBV19, the J gene TRBJ1-5; weak D call: TRBD1 (5 bases). This CDR3 is 16 amino acids long. Germline V gene lookup returns CDR1 LNHDA and CDR2 SQIVND (reference sequence). V dropped 5 bases and J dropped 3 bases, with 17 bases sitting between them. The DNA for the CDR3 is TGTGCCAGTAGTGTACTAGGGGCGCTTAACAATCAGCCCCAGCATTTT. As protein: CASSVLGALNNQPQHF.

This clonotype was recorded at least ten times. The rearrangement uses TRBV5-1 and TRBJ2-2; no clear D gene. Trimming stripped 2 bases from V and 10 bases from J, with 12 bases between. CDR1 is SGHRS and CDR2 is YFSETQ in the germline V gene. The CDR3 sequence is 13 residues long. In DNA, the CDR3 is TGCGCCAGCAGCTTCGACCCGGGTGCGGAGCTGTTTTTT. It codes for CASSFDPGAELFF.

At least ten counts were recorded for this clonotype. The chain links TRBV7-3 to TRBJ2-3; 11 nucleotides align to TRBD2. The V gene's germline CDR1 is SGHTA and CDR2 FQGTGA. The CDR3 runs to 15 residues. The J segment lost 3 bases and the V segment lost 3 bases, leaving 2 bases of the junction unmatched. CDR3 in DNA: TGTGCCAGCAGCTTGACTAGCGGGGAGACAGATACGCAGTATTTT. Translating it yields CASSLTSGETDTQYF.

Many counts were recorded for this clonotype. V usage is TRBV5-1 and J usage is TRBJ1-3; D is perhaps TRBD1 (5 bases). CDR1 is SGHRS, CDR2 YFSETQ, per germline. The CDR3 consists of 16 residues. Trimming took 0 bases from V and 1 from J, leaving 11 bases between them. DNA of the CDR3: TGCGCCAGCAGCTTGGTTCTCGGGGGTTCTGGAAACACCATATATTTT. Translated: CASSLVLGGSGNTIYF.

By frequency in the sample, this clonotype is medium-sized. V and J are TRBV6-1 and TRBJ2-3; D possibly corresponds to TRBD2 (7 bases). V lost 10 bases and J 3 bases, leaving 14 bases between the germline ends. CDR3 length: 13 amino acids. Looked up from germline, CDR1 is MNHNS and CDR2 is SASEGT. The CDR3 sequence: CATEKGGTDTQYF. DNA for the CDR3: TGTGCCACCGAAAAGGGGGGGACAGATACGCAGTATTTT.

This clonotype has at least ten counts. The chain links TRBV28 to TRBJ2-5, with D perhaps TRBD1 or TRBD2 (5 bases each). The CDR3 covers 12 residues. V shed 7 bases and J shed 5 bases, with 11 bases lying between them. Germline V gene lookup returns CDR1 MDHEN and CDR2 SYDVKM. The CDR3 here is CASKGSAETQYF. CDR3 coding DNA: TGTGCCAGCAAGGGGAGCGCGGAGACCCAGTACTTC.

The V gene is TRBV7-6, the J gene TRBJ2-1; possibly TRBD2 for D (6 bases). The J call may not be correct, given that the DNA end is closer to TRBJ2-5. This CDR3 has 15 amino acids. Germline V lookup: CDR1 SGHVS, CDR2 FNYEAQ. The CDR3 nucleotides read TGTGCCAGCAGCTTCTACCGGGACTTCCAAGAGACCCAGTACTTC. Its protein product is CASSFYRDFQETQYF.

The chain is built from TRBV7-8 and TRBJ1-1, with TRBD1 identical over 7 bases. The J call is uncertain, as TRBJ2-2 better fits the DNA end. Germline V CDR1 and CDR2: SGHVS, FQNEAQ. The CDR3 extends over 14 amino acids. CDR3 nucleotide sequence: TGTGCCAGCAGCTTTTACAGGGGCACCGGGGAGCTGTTTTTT. Its translation: CASSFYRGTGELFF.

V is TRBV20-1 and J is TRBJ1-1, with unresolved D. The DNA end is more similar to TRBJ2-1, so the J call may be wrong. Germline V gene data show CDR1 as DFQATT and CDR2 as SNEGSKA (reference sequence). The CDR3 is 12 amino acids. The CDR3 bases are TGCAGTGCTAGCGAGCGCTCCTACGAGCAGTTCTTC. This encodes CSASERSYEQFF.

The V and J genes are TRBV7-2 and TRBJ2-1; D is ambiguous. The CDR3 length is 12 residues. From germline, CDR1 is SGHTA and CDR2 FQGNSA. V was clipped by 2 bases and J by 4 bases, with 3 bases between them. The CDR3 DNA sequence: TGTGCCAGCAGCTTATTATACAATGAGCAGTTCTTC. Translating it yields CASSLLYNEQFF.

This chain uses TRBV20-1 with TRBJ2-3, with TRBD2 matching 8 bases. This CDR3 has 17 residues. V shed 0 bases, J shed 0 bases, and the junction held 8 bases outside the gene matches. Germline CDR1 DFQATT, CDR2 SNEGSKA (reference sequence). The CDR3 DNA follows: TGCAGTGCTAGAGACCCCTTTAGCGGGATGAGCACAGATACGCAGTATTTT. The encoded protein is CSARDPFSGMSTDTQYF.

There are many counts of this clonotype. The V gene is TRBV6-1, the J gene TRBJ2-3, with D unclear. The CDR3 runs 12 residues. CDR1 is MNHNS, CDR2 SASEGT, per germline. Trimming pared 0 bases from V and 2 bases from J, leaving 0 bases between. The CDR3 region is CASSEATDTQYF. The CDR3 nucleotides read TGTGCCAGCAGTGAAGCCACAGATACGCAGTATTTT.

The chain carries TRBV5-1 and TRBJ2-3; D is perhaps TRBD2 (6 bases). Per the germline V gene, CDR1 is SGHRS and CDR2 is YFSETQ. The CDR3 loop spans 17 amino acids. V lost 2 bases to trimming and J lost 11 bases, with 27 bases between them. The CDR3 DNA follows: TGCGCCAGCAGCTTCAATACCCCTAGCGACACCACCTACGAGCAGTATTTT. It yields the protein CASSFNTPSDTTYEQYF.

The chain uses TRBV24-1 and TRBJ2-3; 7 bases match TRBD1. Germline V gives CDR1 KGHDR, CDR2 SFDVKD. CDR3 length equals 17 residues. Trimming took 3 bases from V and 1 from J; bases not matched to a gene: 9. This CDR3 reads CATSDPVPGQRTDTQYF. CDR3 DNA sequence: TGTGCCACCAGTGATCCAGTCCCGGGACAGCGCACAGATACGCAGTATTTT.

This clonotype has only one observation. V and J are TRBV28 and TRBJ2-1; TRBD1 agrees at 9 bases. The J call is in doubt because the DNA end fits TRBJ2-7 better. The CDR3 has 15 amino acids. In germline, CDR1 is MDHEN, CDR2 SYDVKM. In DNA, the CDR3 is TGTGCCAGCAGTTTTGTAGGACAGGGGATGGACGAGCAGTACTTC. Residues: CASSFVGQGMDEQYF.

Many counts were recorded for this clonotype. V and J are TRBV11-1 and TRBJ1-2; D might be TRBD1 (5 bases). The CDR3 runs 14 residues. The V gene lost 3 bases and the J gene lost 4 bases, with 12 bases spanning the gap. CDR1 is SGHAT, CDR2 FQDESV, per germline (reference sequence). The CDR3 reads CASSFSGATYGYTF. The CDR3 DNA sequence: TGTGCCAGCAGCTTCAGCGGGGCGACCTATGGCTACACCTTC.

On this clonotype: In this CDR3 the conserved last residue, phenylalanine or tryptophan, is missing, so a read error is likely. Because the CDR3's place on the DNA is in doubt, the DNA is left out and the CDR3 is given as listed by TCRdb. V is TRBV11-2 and J is TRBJ2-6. Germline V gene lookup returns CDR1 SGHAT and CDR2 FQNNGV. The CDR3 sequence runs 16 residues, both termini included. CDR3 sequence: CASSLSSGANVLTFGA.

This clonotype was recorded many times. The rearrangement links TRBV10-1 to TRBJ1-3; no reliable D call. V lost 8 bases and J lost 0, with 11 bases in between. Germline CDR1 and CDR2: WNHNN and SYGVQD (reference sequence). The CDR3 spans 14 residues. The CDR3 DNA follows: TGCGCCAGCTCCGACTTTAGCTCTGGAAACACCATATATTTT. Translating gives CASSDFSSGNTIYF.

This clonotype was recorded many times. V gene TRBV28 combines with J gene TRBJ2-7, with TRBD2 as a possible D gene (5 bases). With 6 bases removed from V and 2 bases from J, the gap between germline ends came to 11 bases. This CDR3 is built from 13 residues. The germline CDR1 and CDR2 sequences are MDHEN and SYDVKM. The CDR3 nucleotides read TGTGCCAGCAGGGATACCGGGGCCTACGAGCAGTACTTC. Translating gives CASRDTGAYEQYF. The variable domain in full, with the rest retrieved from reference TRBV28 and TRBJ2-7, is DVKVTQSSRYLVKRTGEKVFLECVQDMDHENMFWYRQDPGLGLRLIYFSYDVKMKEKGDIPEGYSVSREKKERFSLILESASTNQTSMYLCASRDTGAYEQYFGPGTRLTVT.

Comments on this clonotype: Because it lacks the conserved phenylalanine or tryptophan at the end, this CDR3 is likely a read error. The DNA is omitted, as the CDR3 cannot be located on it reliably, and the CDR3 follows TCRdb's listing. The chain recombines TRBV12-3 or TRBV12-4 with TRBJ2-3; the table assigns TRBD1, which was not confirmed against the DNA. With termini counted, the CDR3 has 21 amino acids. CDR3 protein: CASSPWTGGKRYGDNEQFFGP.

The chain uses TRBV7-6 and TRBJ2-5; perhaps TRBD1 as D (7 bases). This CDR3 spans 14 amino acids. Germline CDR1 and CDR2: SGHVS and FNYEAQ. V was clipped by 3 bases and J by 11 bases, with 19 bases between them. The CDR3 reads CASSFGTARREQYF. In DNA form, the CDR3 reads TGTGCCAGCAGCTTTGGGACAGCCCGCCGGGAGCAGTACTTC.

This clonotype was detected only a few times. This rearrangement joins TRBV20-1 to TRBJ2-4; weak D call: TRBD2 (6 bases). The CDR3 length is 14 residues. Germline assignment: CDR1 DFQATT and CDR2 SNEGSKA (reference sequence). The chain's CDR3 is CSTSRRGASNIQYF. Written as DNA, the CDR3 is TGCAGCACTAGTCGGCGCGGGGCCAGCAACATTCAGTACTTC.

The V gene is TRBV5-1, the J gene TRBJ2-1; the D gene is possibly TRBD2 (6 bases). CDR3 length equals 13 residues. Germline-derived CDR1 and CDR2 are SGHRS and YFSETQ. The V and J ends lost 5 bases and 6 bases respectively, with 12 bases between them. CDR3: CASSGGTRNEQFF. Here the CDR3 DNA reads TGCGCCAGCAGTGGCGGGACCCGCAATGAGCAGTTCTTC.

The gene calls are TRBV11-2 and TRBJ2-7; a possible D gene is TRBD2 (6 bases). Trimming cost V 5 bases and J 7 bases, with 18 bases left between them. Germline lookup yields CDR1 SGHAT and CDR2 FQNNGV. CDR3 size: 14 residues. The DNA of the CDR3 is TGTGCCAGCAGCAAGGGACTGCAGAGCGGTGAGCAGTACTTC. Its translation is CASSKGLQSGEQYF.

Comments on this clonotype: A read error is possible here, since a much larger clone lies one base away. The rearrangement uses TRBV30 and TRBJ2-4, with a possible D match to TRBD2 (6 bases). This CDR3 has 10 amino acids. Deletions cut 1 base from V and 13 bases from J, with 8 bases between. Germline-derived CDR1 and CDR2 are GTSNPN and SVGIG (reference sequence). The CDR3 sequence: CAWSAREQYF. The CDR3 DNA reads TGTGCCTGGAGTGCCCGGGAGCAGTACTTC.